This paragraph reports one TCR beta chain. What it binds is unknown. This sample is drawn from a study of graft-versus-host responses after intestinal transplantation. Broader study findings: The study associated peak circulating GvH clone levels with early post-transplant HvG declines.

Repertoires were generated with immunoSEQ multiplex PCR, while TCRdb's copy carries only in-frame clones and drops some. The sample contains some 90,000 clones, roughly 92% of which appear only once. This CDR3 region has 11 residues. The V gene's germline CDR1 is SEHNR and CDR2 FQNEAQ (reference sequence). V was clipped by 3 bases and J by 8 bases, with 5 bases between them. The sequence was obtained from a human donor who received an intestinal transplant. The chain has TRBV7-9 and TRBJ2-1, with D hard to call. Source: unstimulated CD4+ T cells sorted from spleen or lymph node cells, taken before intestinal transplant. The CDR3 DNA is TGTGCCAGCAGCTTGATGGATGAGCAGTTCTTC. It translates to CASSLMDEQFF.